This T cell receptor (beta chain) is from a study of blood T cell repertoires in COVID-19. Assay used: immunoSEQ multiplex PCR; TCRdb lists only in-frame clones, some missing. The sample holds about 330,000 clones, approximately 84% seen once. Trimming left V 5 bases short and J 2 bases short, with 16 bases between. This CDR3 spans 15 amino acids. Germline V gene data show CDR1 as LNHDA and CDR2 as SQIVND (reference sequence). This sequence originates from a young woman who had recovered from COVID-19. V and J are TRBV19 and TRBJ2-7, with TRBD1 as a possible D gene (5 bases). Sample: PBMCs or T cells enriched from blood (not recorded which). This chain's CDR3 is CASSEPRQSPYEQYF. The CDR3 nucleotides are TGTGCCAGTAGTGAACCGAGACAGAGTCCCTACGAGCAGTACTTC.